The clone carrying this TCR beta chain was found many times. The data were obtained in a study of regulatory T cells in long-lasting Graves disease. Study background: Patients newly diagnosed with Graves' had been on antithyroid drugs for under 3 months.

The authors built TCR beta libraries using iRepertoire HTBI primers and Arm-PCR of CDR3 regions. Authors' methods: Samples revealed 50 to 75 TRBV and around 13 TRBJ segments. TCRdb fed the multiplex PCR reads into MiXCR, producing one record per CDR3 protein. None of the V and J calls come from the authors' own analysis; TCRdb made them. Among around 460,000 distinct CDR3 sequences listed, less than 15% were seen once. Time point indicated: newly diagnosed GD, antithyroid drugs for less than 3 months. With RNA extracted from PBMCs as input, the TCR library was made. This CDR3 spans 12 amino acids. V was trimmed by 6 bases and J by 3 bases, leaving 9 bases between them. Germline values: CDR1 MDHEN, CDR2 SYDVKM. The data also belong to a second study, concerning T cells in Graves' hyperthyroidism and ophthalmopathy. That source reports: HTBI primers were used for first-round RT-PCR of the TCR CDR3.

This sequence originates from a woman aged 50 to 60 with Graves disease. This specimen was peripheral blood mononuclear cells (PBMCs), taken at new diagnosis, from a patient treated with antithyroid drugs. The V and J genes are TRBV28 and TRBJ2-7; the D gene is possibly TRBD1 (6 bases). The CDR3, as DNA: TGTGCCAGCAGCAGACAGGTCTACGAGCAGTACTTC. It encodes CASSRQVYEQYF.